What follows is one T cell receptor beta chain and its context. Sequenced by immunoSEQ multiplex PCR; TCRdb stores in-frame clones only, minus some. Of some 400,000 clones listed, around 87% are singletons. Those enrolled, adults aged roughly 18 to 95 years, came from about two dozen US areas. Cohorts were assigned according to the clinical history that participants reported. Recovery meant two consecutive negative NP/OP PCR tests, professional clearance, or resolved symptoms. These data come from a study of blood T cell repertoires in COVID-19. In germline, CDR1 is LNHDA, CDR2 SQIVND (reference sequence). Trimming at V came to 10 bases and at J to 3 bases, leaving 14 bases not matched to a gene. The CDR3 extends over 15 amino acids.

This clonotype was sampled from a man aged 25-40 years who had recovered from COVID-19. The sample consisted of PBMCs or T cells enriched from blood (not recorded which). V usage is TRBV19 and J usage is TRBJ2-7; 8 nucleotides line up with TRBD1. The CDR3 loop is CATSPQQGVFYEQYF. The DNA of the CDR3 is TGTGCCACCTCCCCCCAACAGGGGGTATTCTACGAGCAGTACTTC.